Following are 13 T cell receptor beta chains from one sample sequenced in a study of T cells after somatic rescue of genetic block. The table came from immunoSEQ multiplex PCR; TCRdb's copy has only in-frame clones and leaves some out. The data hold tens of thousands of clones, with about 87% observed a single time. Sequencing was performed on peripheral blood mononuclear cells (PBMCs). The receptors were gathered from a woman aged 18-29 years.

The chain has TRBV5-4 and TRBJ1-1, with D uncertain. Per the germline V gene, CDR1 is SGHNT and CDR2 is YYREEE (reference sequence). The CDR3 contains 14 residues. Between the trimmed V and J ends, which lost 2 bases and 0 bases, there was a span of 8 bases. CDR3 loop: CASSLERLNTEAFF. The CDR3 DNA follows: TGTGCCAGCAGCTTAGAGAGACTGAACACTGAAGCTTTCTTT.

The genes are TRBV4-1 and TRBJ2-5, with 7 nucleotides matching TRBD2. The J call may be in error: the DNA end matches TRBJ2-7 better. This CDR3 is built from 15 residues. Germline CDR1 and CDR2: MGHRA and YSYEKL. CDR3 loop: CASSQNGGSGLEQYF. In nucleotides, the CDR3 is TGCGCCAGCAGCCAGAACGGAGGTAGCGGGCTCGAGCAGTACTTC.

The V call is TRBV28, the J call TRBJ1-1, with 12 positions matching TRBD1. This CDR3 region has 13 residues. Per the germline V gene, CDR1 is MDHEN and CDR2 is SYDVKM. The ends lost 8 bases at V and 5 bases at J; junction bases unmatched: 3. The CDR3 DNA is TGTGCCAGCGGGACAGGGGGCGTTACTGAAGCTTTCTTT. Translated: CASGTGGVTEAFF.

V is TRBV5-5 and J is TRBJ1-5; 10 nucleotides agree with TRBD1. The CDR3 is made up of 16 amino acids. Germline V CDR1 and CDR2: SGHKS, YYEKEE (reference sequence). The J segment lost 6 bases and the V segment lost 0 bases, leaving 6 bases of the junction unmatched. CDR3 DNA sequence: TGTGCCAGCAGCTTGGGAGGGACAGGGGCGGGTCAGCCCCAGCATTTT. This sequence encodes CASSLGGTGAGQPQHF.

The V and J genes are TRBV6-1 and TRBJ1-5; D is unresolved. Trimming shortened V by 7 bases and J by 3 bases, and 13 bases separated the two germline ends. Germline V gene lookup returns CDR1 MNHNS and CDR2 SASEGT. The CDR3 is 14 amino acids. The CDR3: CASTPINYNQPQHF. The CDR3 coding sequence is TGTGCCAGCACCCCCATCAACTACAATCAGCCCCAGCATTTT.

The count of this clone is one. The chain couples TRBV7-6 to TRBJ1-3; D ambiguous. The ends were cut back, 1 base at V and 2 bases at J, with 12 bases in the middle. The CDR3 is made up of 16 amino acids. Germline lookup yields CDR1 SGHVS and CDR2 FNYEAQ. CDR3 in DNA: TGTGCCAGCAGCTTAGGCGGTGAAGGGACTGGAAACACCATATATTTT. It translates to CASSLGGEGTGNTIYF.

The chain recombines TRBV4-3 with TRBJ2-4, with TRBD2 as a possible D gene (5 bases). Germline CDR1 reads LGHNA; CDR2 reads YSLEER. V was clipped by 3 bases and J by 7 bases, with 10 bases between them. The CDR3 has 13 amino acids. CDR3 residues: CASSQSPGNIQYF. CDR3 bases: TGCGCCAGCAGCCAGAGCCCGGGGAACATTCAGTACTTC.

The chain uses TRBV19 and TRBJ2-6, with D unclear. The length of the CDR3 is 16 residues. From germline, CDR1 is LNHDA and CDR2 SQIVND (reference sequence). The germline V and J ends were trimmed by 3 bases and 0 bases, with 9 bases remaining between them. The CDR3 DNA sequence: TGTGCCAGTAGTATCGCTAGGAACTCTGGGGCCAACGTCCTGACTTTC. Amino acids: CASSIARNSGANVLTF. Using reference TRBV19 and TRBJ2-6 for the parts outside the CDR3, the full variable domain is DGGITQSPKYLFRKEGQNVTLSCEQNLNHDAMYWYRQDPGQGLRLIYYSQIVNDFQKGDIAEGYSVSREKKESFPLTVTSAQKNPTAFYLCASSIARNSGANVLTFGAGSRLTVL.

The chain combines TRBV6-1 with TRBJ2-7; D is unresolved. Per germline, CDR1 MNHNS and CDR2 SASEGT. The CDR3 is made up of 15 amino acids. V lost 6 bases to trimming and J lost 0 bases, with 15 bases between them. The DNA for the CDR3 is TGTGCCAGCAGCCCTGGGCCTTCGACCTCCTACGAGCAGTACTTC. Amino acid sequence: CASSPGPSTSYEQYF.

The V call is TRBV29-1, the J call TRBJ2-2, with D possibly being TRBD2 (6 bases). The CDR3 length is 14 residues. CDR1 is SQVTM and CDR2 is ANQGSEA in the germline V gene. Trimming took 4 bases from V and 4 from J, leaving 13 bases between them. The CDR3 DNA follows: TGCAGCGTTGGAGCGGAGGGTTTCACCGGGGAGCTGTTTTTT. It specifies CSVGAEGFTGELFF.

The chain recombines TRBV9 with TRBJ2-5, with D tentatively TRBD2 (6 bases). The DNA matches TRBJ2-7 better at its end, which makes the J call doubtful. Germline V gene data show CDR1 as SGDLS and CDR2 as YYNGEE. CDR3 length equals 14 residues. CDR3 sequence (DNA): TGTGCCAGCAGCGCATGGGACTGGACCTACGAGCAGTACTTC. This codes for CASSAWDWTYEQYF.

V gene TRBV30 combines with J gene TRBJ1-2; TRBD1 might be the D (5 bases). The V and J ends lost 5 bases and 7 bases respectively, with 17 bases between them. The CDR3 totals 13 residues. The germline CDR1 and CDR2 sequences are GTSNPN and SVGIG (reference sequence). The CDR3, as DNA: TGTGCCTGGGCCCGCGGGGGATATGGTGGCTACACCTTC. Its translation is CAWARGGYGGYTF.

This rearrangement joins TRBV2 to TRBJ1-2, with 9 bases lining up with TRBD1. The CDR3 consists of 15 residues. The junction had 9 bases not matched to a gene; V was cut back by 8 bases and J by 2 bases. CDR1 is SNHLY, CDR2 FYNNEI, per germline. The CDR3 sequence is CASGGGTGPNYGYTF. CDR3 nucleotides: TGTGCCAGCGGAGGAGGGACAGGGCCCAACTATGGCTACACCTTC. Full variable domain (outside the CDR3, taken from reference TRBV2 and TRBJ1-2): EPEVTQTPSHQVTQMGQEVILRCVPISNHLYFYWYRQILGQKVEFLVSFYNNEISEKSEIFDDQFSVERPDGSNFTLKIRSTKLEDSAMYFCASGGGTGPNYGYTFGSGTRLTVV.